The rows below give T cell receptor beta chains drawn from one sample of a study of T cell responses to AZD1222 COVID-19 vaccine. Method: immunoSEQ multiplex PCR; TCRdb's copy keeps in-frame clones and lacks some. This table has 150,000 to 200,000 clones, around nine tenths appearing once. The sequenced sample was peripheral blood, obtained 28 days after the second dose of the MenACWY control vaccine. These receptors all stem from an adult who received the MenACWY meningococcal vaccine as a control. The CDR3 runs from the conserved cysteine through the conserved F or W. Clone size appears in some rows only: once, few, many, or a class for an expanded clone.

j_call clone_size v_call cdr3_aa
TRBJ2-2 NA TRBV10-3 CAVGTGKNTGELFF
TRBJ2-7 NA TRBV3-1/TRBV3-2 CASSQGESGEQYF
TRBJ2-5 NA TRBV3-1/TRBV3-2 CASSRRGGGSAGETQYF
TRBJ2-4 NA TRBV7-2 CASTQTGAHQYF
TRBJ2-3 NA TRBV6-5 CASSSPSGSTDTQYF
TRBJ2-1 NA TRBV2 CASGGLARMNEQFF
TRBJ2-1 NA TRBV9 CASSAVSSGRRNEQFF
TRBJ1-5 NA TRBV30 CAWTPHRNQPQHF
TRBJ1-2 NA TRBV6-5 CASRPGTTSGYGYTF
TRBJ1-2 NA TRBV19 CASSELQGVDGYTF
TRBJ1-1 NA TRBV5-1 CASSLVGGVNTEAFF
TRBJ2-5 NA TRBV2 CASSRGMAETQYF
TRBJ2-3 once TRBV4-1 CASSPYFPSLAGITDTQYF
TRBJ2-1 NA TRBV9 CASSFLGTESSYNEQFF
TRBJ1-5 NA TRBV7-9 CASSSDYSNQPQHF
TRBJ1-2 NA TRBV2 CASTPAVGYTF
TRBJ2-3 NA TRBV30 CAWSAARDTQYF
TRBJ2-7 NA TRBV5-1 CASSQAPMTGTYEQYF
TRBJ2-3 NA TRBV7-2 CASSPIGRALADTQYF
TRBJ2-7 NA TRBV18 CASSPTGGAEPYF
TRBJ2-7 NA TRBV3-1/TRBV3-2 CASSRGSLSSYEQYF
TRBJ1-4 NA TRBV19 CASRRVRDRANEKLFF
TRBJ2-1 NA TRBV19 CATTRAGFFSYNEQFF
TRBJ2-1 NA TRBV19 CASTASGRAHNEQFF
TRBJ2-5 once TRBV7-3 CASSPNPGSWETQYF
TRBJ1-2 NA TRBV7-9 CASSPGSGQNYGYTF
TRBJ2-6 once TRBV2 CASSGLYSGANVLTF
TRBJ1-6 NA TRBV7-9 CASSWTPADDNSPLHF
TRBJ2-7 NA TRBV6-1 CASRAGVGEYEQYF
TRBJ1-6 NA TRBV19 CASTGTANSPLHF
TRBJ2-6 NA TRBV5-5 CASSSLSSSGANVLTF
TRBJ1-4 NA TRBV7-9 CASSLGGTGLFF
TRBJ1-4 NA TRBV24-1 CATSQGAGSEKLFF
TRBJ2-3 NA TRBV4-1 CASSQGVAGELQSTQYF
TRBJ1-1 NA TRBV7-3 CASSFPGTNTEAFF
TRBJ1-2 NA TRBV29-1 CSVHREVNYGYTF
TRBJ1-3 NA TRBV5-1 CASRFSQSGNTIYF
TRBJ1-4 NA TRBV3-1/TRBV3-2 CASSSLRSYNEKLFF
TRBJ1-1 NA TRBV5-1 CASSFDGRNTEAFF
TRBJ2-1 NA TRBV19 CAISTSGGTGEQFF
TRBJ1-4 NA TRBV3-1/TRBV3-2 CASSLRTGLYEKLFF
TRBJ1-1 NA TRBV5-6 CASSLLGGDVTEAFF
TRBJ2-7 few TRBV19 CASNLREGLGEQYF
TRBJ2-1 NA TRBV11-1 CASSPRGSSYNEQFF
TRBJ1-1 NA TRBV5-1 CASSLDRDTEAFF
TRBJ2-1 once TRBV13 CASSLALGQAFYLIGNEQFF
TRBJ2-7 NA TRBV2 CASGVIGTTITYEQYF
TRBJ2-3 NA TRBV9 CASSPARGLRTDTQYF